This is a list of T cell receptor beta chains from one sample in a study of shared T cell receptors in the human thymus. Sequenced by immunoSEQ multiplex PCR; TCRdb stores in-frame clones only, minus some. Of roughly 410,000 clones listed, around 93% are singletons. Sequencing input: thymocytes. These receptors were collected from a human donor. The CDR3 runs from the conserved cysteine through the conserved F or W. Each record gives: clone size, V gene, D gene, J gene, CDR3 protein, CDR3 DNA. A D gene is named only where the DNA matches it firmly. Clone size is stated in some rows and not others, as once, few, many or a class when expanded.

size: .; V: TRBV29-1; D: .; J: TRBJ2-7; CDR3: CSVARNPHFYEQYF; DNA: TGCAGCGTTGCCAGAAACCCTCACTTCTACGAGCAGTACTTC
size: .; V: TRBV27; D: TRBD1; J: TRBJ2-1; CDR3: CASSSGQGPQTDNEQFF; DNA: TGTGCCAGCAGTTCCGGACAGGGCCCGCAGACGGACAATGAGCAGTTCTTC
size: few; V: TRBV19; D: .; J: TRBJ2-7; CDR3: CASSIDFREVDEQYF; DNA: TGTGCCAGTAGTATAGATTTCCGGGAAGTCGACGAGCAGTACTTC
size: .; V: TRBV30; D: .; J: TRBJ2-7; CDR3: CAWVRAKSSYEQYF; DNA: TGTGCCTGGGTAAGGGCCAAGAGCTCCTACGAGCAGTACTTC
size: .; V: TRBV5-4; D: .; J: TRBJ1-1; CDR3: CASSLDKGATEAFF; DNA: TGTGCCAGCAGCTTGGATAAGGGTGCGACTGAAGCTTTCTTT
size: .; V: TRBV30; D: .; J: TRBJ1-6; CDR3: CAWSVLKVQGRDNSPLHF; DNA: TGTGCCTGGAGTGTACTCAAGGTACAGGGTAGGGATAATTCACCCCTCCACTTT
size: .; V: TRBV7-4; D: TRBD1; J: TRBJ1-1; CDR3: CASSNTLEGKTGARTEAFF; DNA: TGTGCCAGCAGCAACACCTTAGAGGGCAAGACAGGGGCGCGGACTGAAGCTTTCTTT
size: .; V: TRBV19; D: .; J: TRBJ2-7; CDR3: CASSIRGFDEQYF; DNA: TGTGCCAGTAGTATCCGAGGGTTCGACGAGCAGTACTTC
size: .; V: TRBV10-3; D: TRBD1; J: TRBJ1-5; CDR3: CAISWDSTNQPQHF; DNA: TGTGCCATCAGTTGGGACAGCACGAATCAGCCCCAGCATTTT
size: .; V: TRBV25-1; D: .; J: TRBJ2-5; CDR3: CASSDRDLKETQYF; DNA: TGTGCCAGCAGTGACAGGGACCTAAAAGAGACCCAGTACTTC
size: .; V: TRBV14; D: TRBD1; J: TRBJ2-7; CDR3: CASSQEWQGAVYEQYF; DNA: TGTGCCAGCAGCCAAGAGTGGCAGGGGGCTGTGTACGAGCAGTACTTC
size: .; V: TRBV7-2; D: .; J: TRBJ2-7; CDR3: CASSLVPAISHEQYF; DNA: TGTGCCAGCAGCTTAGTCCCGGCCATAAGCCACGAGCAGTACTTC
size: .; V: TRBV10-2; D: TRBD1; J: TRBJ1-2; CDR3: CASALGLEGNRGLSYGYTF; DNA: TGCGCCAGCGCCCTGGGATTGGAGGGAAACAGGGGGCTGAGCTATGGCTACACCTTC
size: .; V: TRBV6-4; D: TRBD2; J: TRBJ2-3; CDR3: CASSDSDLGLAATDTQYF; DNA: TGTGCCAGCAGTGACTCGGATTTAGGGCTAGCGGCTACAGATACGCAGTATTTT
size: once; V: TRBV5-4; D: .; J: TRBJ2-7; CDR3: CASRTGEAYEQYF; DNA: TGTGCCAGCCGGACGGGAGAGGCCTACGAGCAGTACTTC
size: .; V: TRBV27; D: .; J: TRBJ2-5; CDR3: CASKGKETQYF; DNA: TGTGCCAGCAAAGGGAAAGAGACCCAGTACTTC
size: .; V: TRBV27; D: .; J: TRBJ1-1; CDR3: CASSKLGSLQNTEAFF; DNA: TGTGCCAGCAGTAAATTAGGTTCGCTGCAGAACACTGAAGCTTTCTTT
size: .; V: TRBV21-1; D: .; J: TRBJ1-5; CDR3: CASSKEGGKPQHF; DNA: TGTGCCAGCAGCAAAGAGGGGGGGAAGCCCCAGCATTTT
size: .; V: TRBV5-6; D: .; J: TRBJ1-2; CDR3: CASSFHYGYTF; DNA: TGTGCCAGCAGCTTTCATTATGGCTACACCTTC
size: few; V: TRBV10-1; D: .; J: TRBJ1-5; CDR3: CASSHDEAIWPQHF; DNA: TGCGCCAGCAGCCATGACGAGGCCATTTGGCCCCAGCATTTT
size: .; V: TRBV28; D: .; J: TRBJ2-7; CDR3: CASRHHEQYF; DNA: TGTGCCAGCAGGCACCACGAGCAGTACTTC
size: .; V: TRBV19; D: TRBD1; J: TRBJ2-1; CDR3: CASSIDQVGDRTNNEQFF; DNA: TGTGCCAGTAGTATAGATCAAGTAGGGGACAGGACCAACAATGAGCAGTTCTTC
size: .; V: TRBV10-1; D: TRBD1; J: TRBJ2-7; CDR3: CASSGGQGDLAYEQYF; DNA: TGCGCCAGCAGTGGGGGACAGGGGGACCTTGCCTACGAGCAGTACTTC
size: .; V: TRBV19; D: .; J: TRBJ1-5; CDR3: CASSSRDSNQPQHF; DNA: TGTGCCAGTAGTTCCCGGGACAGCAATCAGCCCCAGCATTTT
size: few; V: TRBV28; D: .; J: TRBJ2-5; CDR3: CASTNLAFEETQYF; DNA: TGTGCCAGCACCAATCTAGCGTTCGAAGAGACCCAGTACTTC
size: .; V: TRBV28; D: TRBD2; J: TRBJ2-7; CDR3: CASSTREGLSGGYEQYF; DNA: TGTGCCAGCAGTACCCGGGAGGGGCTGAGCGGCGGCTACGAGCAGTACTTC